This TCR beta chain came from a study of blood T cell repertoires in COVID-19. Trimming stripped 2 bases from V and 7 bases from J, with 15 bases between. Germline V gene data show CDR1 as SNHLY and CDR2 as FYNNEI. The CDR3 has 15 residues. The age range of participants was about 18 to 95 years, with residence in about two dozen US areas. Method: immunoSEQ multiplex PCR; TCRdb's copy keeps in-frame clones and lacks some. In the table there are around 310,000 clones, roughly 90% of which are singletons. The TCR comes from a woman aged 30 to 39 who had recovered from COVID-19. Sequencing was carried out using PBMCs or T cells enriched from blood (not recorded which). This sequence joins TRBV2 and TRBJ1-5; D perhaps matches TRBD1 (5 bases). The CDR3: CASSEWWGQQQPQHF. The CDR3, as DNA: TGTGCCAGCAGTGAATGGTGGGGCCAGCAGCAGCCCCAGCATTTT.